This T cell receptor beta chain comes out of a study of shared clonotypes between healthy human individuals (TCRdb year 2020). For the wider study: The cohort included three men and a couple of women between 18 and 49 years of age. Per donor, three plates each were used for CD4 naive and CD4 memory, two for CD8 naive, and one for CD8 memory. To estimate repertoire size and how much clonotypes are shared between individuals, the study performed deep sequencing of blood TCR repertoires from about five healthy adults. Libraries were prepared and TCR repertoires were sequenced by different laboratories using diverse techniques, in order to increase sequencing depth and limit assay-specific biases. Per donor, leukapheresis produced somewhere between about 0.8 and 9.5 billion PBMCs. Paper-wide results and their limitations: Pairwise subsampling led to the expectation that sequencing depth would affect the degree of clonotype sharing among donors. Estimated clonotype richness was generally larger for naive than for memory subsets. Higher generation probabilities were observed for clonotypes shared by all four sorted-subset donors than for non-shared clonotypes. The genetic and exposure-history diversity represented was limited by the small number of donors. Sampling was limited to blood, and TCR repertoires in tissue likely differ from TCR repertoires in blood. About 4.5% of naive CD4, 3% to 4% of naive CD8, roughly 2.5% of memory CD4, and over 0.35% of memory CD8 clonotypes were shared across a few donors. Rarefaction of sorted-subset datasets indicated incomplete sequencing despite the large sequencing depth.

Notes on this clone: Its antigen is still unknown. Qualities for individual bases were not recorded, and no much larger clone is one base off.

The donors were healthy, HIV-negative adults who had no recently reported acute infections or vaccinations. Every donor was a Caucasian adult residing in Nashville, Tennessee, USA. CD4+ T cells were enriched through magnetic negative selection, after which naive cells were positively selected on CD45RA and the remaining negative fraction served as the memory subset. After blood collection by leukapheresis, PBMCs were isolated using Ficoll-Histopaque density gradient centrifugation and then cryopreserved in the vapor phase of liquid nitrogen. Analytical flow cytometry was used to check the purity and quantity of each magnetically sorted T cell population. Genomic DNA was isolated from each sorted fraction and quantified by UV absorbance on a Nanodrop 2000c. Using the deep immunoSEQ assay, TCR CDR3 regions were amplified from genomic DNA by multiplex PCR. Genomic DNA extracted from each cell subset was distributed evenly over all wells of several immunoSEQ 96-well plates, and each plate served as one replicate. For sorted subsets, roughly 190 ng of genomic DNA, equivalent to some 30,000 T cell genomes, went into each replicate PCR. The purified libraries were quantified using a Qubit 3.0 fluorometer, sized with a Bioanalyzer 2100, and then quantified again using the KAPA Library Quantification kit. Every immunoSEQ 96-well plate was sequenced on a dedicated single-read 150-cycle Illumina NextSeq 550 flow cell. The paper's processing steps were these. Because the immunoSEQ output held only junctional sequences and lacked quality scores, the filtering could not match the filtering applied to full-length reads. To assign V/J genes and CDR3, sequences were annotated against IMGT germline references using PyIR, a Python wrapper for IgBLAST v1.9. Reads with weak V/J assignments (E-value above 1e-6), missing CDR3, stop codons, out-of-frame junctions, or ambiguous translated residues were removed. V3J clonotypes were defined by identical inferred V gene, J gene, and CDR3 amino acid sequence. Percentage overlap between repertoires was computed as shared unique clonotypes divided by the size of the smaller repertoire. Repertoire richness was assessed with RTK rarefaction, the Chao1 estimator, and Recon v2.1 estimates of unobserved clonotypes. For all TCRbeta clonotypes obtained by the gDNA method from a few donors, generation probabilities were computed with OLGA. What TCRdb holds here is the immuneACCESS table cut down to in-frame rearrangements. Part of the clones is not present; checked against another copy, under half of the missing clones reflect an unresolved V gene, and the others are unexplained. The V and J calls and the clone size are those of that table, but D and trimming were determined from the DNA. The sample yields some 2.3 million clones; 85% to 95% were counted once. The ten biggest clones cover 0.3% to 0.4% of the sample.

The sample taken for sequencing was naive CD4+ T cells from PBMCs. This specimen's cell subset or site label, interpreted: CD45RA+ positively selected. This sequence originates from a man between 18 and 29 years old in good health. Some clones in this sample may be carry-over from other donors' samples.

The CDR3 loop reads CASSLDPSGSYYEQYF. The DNA sequence is given as TGTGCCAGCAGCTTAGATCCTAGCGGGAGTTACTACGAGCAGTACTTC. The chain is encoded by TRBV11-2 joined to TRBJ2-7; 10 bases in between match TRBD2. Trimming accounts for 0 bases at V and 3 bases at J, while the number of junction bases matched to no gene is 5. Looking up the germline V gene yields CDR1 SGHAT and CDR2 FQNNGV. Inclusive of the bounding cysteine and phenylalanine, the CDR3 is 16 residues long. Left in the record is the CDR3 DNA by itself, 48 bases read in frame from the first base.